The clone carrying this T cell receptor beta chain appeared a few times. Its antigen remains unidentified. Amplified TCR beta CDR3 regions came from RNA transcripts. An initial round of RT-PCR targeting the TCR CDR3 relied on the HTBI primer set. A single record per CDR3 protein comes from TCRdb applying MiXCR to the multiplex PCR reads. The sample carries 300,000 to 350,000 distinct CDR3 sequences, about 15% recorded once. The record originates from a study of T cells in Graves' hyperthyroidism and ophthalmopathy. Study in general: At the time of initial diagnosis and before any treatment, peripheral blood was collected. Study-level points and caveats: Stable hyperthyroidism was told apart from ophthalmopathy by a model built on 13 V-J features. Most thyroid clonotypes expanded above 0.001 were also detected in blood.

The CDR3 is 11 amino acids. Germline assignment: CDR1 SEHNR and CDR2 FQNEAQ (reference sequence). The ends were cut back, 6 bases at V and 3 bases at J, with 5 bases in the middle. This TCR was recovered from a man between 25 and 39 years old with Graves' hyperthyroidism. V usage is TRBV7-9 and J usage is TRBJ1-2; the D is unclear. Sequencing was performed on blood. CDR3 DNA: TGTGCCAGCAGGGAGGACTATGGCTACACCTTC. Its protein product is CASREDYGYTF.